These 22 T cell receptor beta chains originate from one sample sequenced in a study of Ad26.COV2.S vaccination and SARS-CoV-2 variants. Noted treatment: roughly 18 received Ad26.COV2.S at low or high dose, single or two shots; roughly 5 received placebo; per-sample allocation not given. The samples were gathered on day 63 after the first injection of vaccine or placebo. Assay used: immunoSEQ multiplex PCR; TCRdb lists only in-frame clones, some missing. The sample holds approximately 410,000 clones; roughly 90% are singletons and the top ten take around 3.6%. The sequenced sample was peripheral blood, obtained in a trial of Ad26.COV2.S vaccine versus placebo. These TCRs come from a person between 18 and 65 years old who received the Ad26.COV2.S COVID-19 vaccine or a placebo.

The chain has TRBV9 and TRBJ2-3; 7 bases match TRBD2. From germline, CDR1 is SGDLS and CDR2 YYNGEE. V shed 0 bases, J shed 5 bases, and the junction held 15 bases outside the gene matches. The CDR3 consists of 18 residues. The CDR3 reads CASSVVGVEAGTLDTQYF. The CDR3 DNA follows: TGTGCCAGCAGCGTAGTAGGTGTGGAAGCGGGGACGCTAGATACGCAGTATTTT.

The chain joins TRBV2 to TRBJ1-2; no firm D call. V lost 3 bases, J lost 3 bases, and 17 bases lay in between. The CDR3 extends over 16 amino acids. Germline assignment: CDR1 SNHLY and CDR2 FYNNEI. CDR3 in DNA: TGTGCCAGCAGTGACCCCCCCCTAAAATGGGACTATGGCTACACCTTC. This codes for CASSDPPLKWDYGYTF.

The chain links TRBV5-1 to TRBJ2-3; D unclear. The germline V gene encodes CDR1 SGHRS and CDR2 YFSETQ. V lost 1 base, J lost 0 bases, and 9 bases lay in between. CDR3 length: 15 amino acids. The CDR3 loop is CASSLSGVSTDTQYF. The CDR3 bases are TGCGCCAGCAGCTTGTCTGGGGTTAGCACAGATACGCAGTATTTT. The full variable domain, with the rest looked up from reference TRBV5-1 and TRBJ2-3, is KAGVTQTPRYLIKTRGQQVTLSCSPISGHRSVSWYQQTPGQGLQFLFEYFSETQRNKGNFPGRFSGRQFSNSRSEMNVSTLELGDSALYLCASSLSGVSTDTQYFGPGTRLTVL.

V usage is TRBV29-1 and J usage is TRBJ1-3; no reliable D call. The germline V and J ends were trimmed by 4 bases and 0 bases, with 7 bases remaining between them. CDR1 is SQVTM and CDR2 is ANQGSEA in the germline V gene. The CDR3 spans 13 residues. The CDR3 nucleotides read TGCAGCGTTGTCCCCGACTCTGGAAACACCATATATTTT. Encoded protein: CSVVPDSGNTIYF.

This clone was recorded once. The chain combines TRBV10-1 with TRBJ2-3, with a possible D match to TRBD1 (6 bases). This CDR3 is 13 amino acids long. CDR1 and CDR2 from the germline V gene are WNHNN and SYGVQD (reference sequence). The V gene lost 3 bases and the J gene lost 4 bases, with 8 bases spanning the gap. For the CDR3, the DNA is TGCGCCAGCAGTGAAGGGGGTTCAGATACGCAGTATTTT. It is translated as CASSEGGSDTQYF.

In regard to this clone: Other DNA sequences within the sample encode an identical CDR3. The V call is TRBV15, the J call TRBJ2-7; no firm D call. V was trimmed by 0 bases and J by 3 bases, leaving 6 bases between them. The CDR3 is made up of 13 amino acids. Germline CDR1 is LNHNV and CDR2 is YYDKDF (reference sequence). CDR3 loop: CATSREQLYEQYF. DNA of the CDR3: TGTGCCACCAGCAGAGAACAGCTCTACGAGCAGTACTTC. The whole variable domain, filled in from reference TRBV15 and TRBJ2-7, reads DAMVIQNPRYQVTQFGKPVTLSCSQTLNHNVMYWYQQKSSQAPKLLFHYYDKDFNNEADTPDNFQSRRPNTSFCFLDIRSPGLGDTAMYLCATSREQLYEQYFGPGTRLTVT.

The CDR3 DNA is TGTGCCAGCAGTTTAGCAGGGTTCACTGAAGCTTTCTTT. Protein: CASSLAGFTEAFF. V is TRBV27 and J is TRBJ1-1; a possible D gene is TRBD1 (5 bases). Trimming left V 2 bases short and J 4 bases short, with 8 bases between. This CDR3 has 13 residues. Germline CDR1 and CDR2: MNHEY and SMNVEV (reference sequence).

The J gene is TRBJ2-5, the V gene TRBV7-2, with 9 bases aligning to TRBD2. The CDR3 spans 14 residues. Germline loops: CDR1 SGHTA, CDR2 FQGNSA. Unmatched junction bases numbered 0, after V lost 1 base and J lost 3 bases. CDR3 sequence reads: CASSLGLAEETQYF. The CDR3 DNA reads as TGTGCCAGCAGCTTAGGACTAGCGGAAGAGACCCAGTACTTC.

In nucleotides, the CDR3 is TGTGCCAGCAAACGAACGGGGAGCACAGATACGCAGTATTTT. Its translation: CASKRTGSTDTQYF. The gene calls are TRBV2 and TRBJ2-3, with D tentatively TRBD2 (5 bases). In germline, CDR1 is SNHLY, CDR2 FYNNEI. V lost 7 bases, J lost 0 bases, and 11 bases lay in between. The CDR3 sequence is 14 residues long.

This sequence joins TRBV19 and TRBJ2-7; TRBD1 aligns across 7 bases. This CDR3 is built from 15 residues. CDR1 is LNHDA and CDR2 is SQIVND in the germline V gene (reference sequence). The junction had 8 bases not matched to a gene; V was cut back by 4 bases and J by 2 bases. The CDR3 DNA reads TGTGCCAGTAGTAGAGCGGCAGGGGGAACCTACGAGCAGTACTTC. This gives the protein CASSRAAGGTYEQYF. The variable domain in full, with the rest retrieved from reference TRBV19 and TRBJ2-7, is DGGITQSPKYLFRKEGQNVTLSCEQNLNHDAMYWYRQDPGQGLRLIYYSQIVNDFQKGDIAEGYSVSREKKESFPLTVTSAQKNPTAFYLCASSRAAGGTYEQYFGPGTRLTVT.

V and J are TRBV14 and TRBJ2-2; perhaps TRBD2 as D (5 bases). Germline CDR1 and CDR2: SGHDN and FVKESK. V lost 6 bases and J lost 2, with 10 bases in between. CDR3 length equals 14 residues. The CDR3 DNA reads TGTGCCAGCAGGGAGGCAGGTAACACCGGGGAGCTGTTTTTT. This translates into CASREAGNTGELFF. Full variable domain (missing parts from reference TRBV14 and TRBJ2-2): EAGVTQFPSHSVIEKGQTVTLRCDPISGHDNLYWYRRVMGKEIKFLLHFVKESKQDESGMPNNRFLAERTGGTYSTLKVQPAELEDSGVYFCASREAGNTGELFFGEGSRLTVL.

In this sample, this clone turned up a few times. This chain joins TRBV3-1 (or the pseudogene TRBV3-2) and TRBJ2-1, with D unclear. The CDR3 contains 16 residues. With 1 base removed from V and 3 bases from J, the gap between germline ends came to 13 bases. Germline V gene sequence: CDR1 LGHDT, CDR2 YNNKEL (reference sequence). As DNA, the CDR3 is TGTGCCAGCAGCCAAGGAAAACTTGGGATCTACAATGAGCAGTTCTTC. This codes for CASSQGKLGIYNEQFF.

This sequence joins TRBV6-1 and TRBJ1-5; no reliable D call. Looked up from germline, CDR1 is MNHNS and CDR2 is SASEGT. This CDR3 has 15 amino acids. V gave up 3 bases and J gave up 0 bases, with 9 bases separating them. The CDR3 sequence: CASSEFRGSNQPQHF. CDR3 DNA: TGTGCCAGCAGTGAGTTTCGGGGTAGCAATCAGCCCCAGCATTTT.

In DNA form, the CDR3 reads TGTGCCAGCAGTCGCAGGAGGGGACAGATTCCTGGACTAGCGGGGAGTCCCACAGATACGCAGTATTTT. It codes for CASSRRRGQIPGLAGSPTDTQYF. The chain links TRBV6-6 to TRBJ2-3; 12 bases fit TRBD2. J was trimmed by 2 bases and V by 5 bases; bases with no gene match: 26. CDR3 length: 23 amino acids. Looked up from germline, CDR1 is MNHNY and CDR2 is SVGAGI (reference sequence).

This clone was seen just once. The chain combines TRBV4-3 with TRBJ2-5; D unresolved. The CDR3 has 11 residues. V was clipped by 0 bases and J by 5 bases, with 1 base between them. Germline CDR1 reads LGHNA; CDR2 reads YSLEER. CDR3 sequence reads: CASSQDETQYF. The CDR3 nucleotides are TGCGCCAGCAGCCAAGATGAGACCCAGTACTTC.

This clone has more than one count but fewer than ten. This CDR3 reads CASSLASLAAGELFF. In DNA, the CDR3 is TGCGCCAGCAGCTTGGCCTCCCTAGCGGCCGGGGAGCTGTTTTTT. The V and J genes are TRBV5-1 and TRBJ2-2; 7 bases agree with TRBD2. The V gene end was trimmed by 0 bases and the J gene end by 6 bases; junction bases not matched to a gene: 5. CDR3 length: 15 residues. Per germline, CDR1 SGHRS and CDR2 YFSETQ.

This chain connects TRBV5-4 to TRBJ1-3, with a possible D match to TRBD1 (6 bases). With 5 bases removed from V and 0 bases from J, the gap between germline ends came to 12 bases. The germline V gene has CDR1 SGHNT and CDR2 YYREEE (reference sequence). The length of the CDR3 is 15 residues. The CDR3 spells CASSLPGASGNTIYF. The CDR3 DNA is TGTGCCAGCAGTTTGCCGGGGGCCTCTGGAAACACCATATATTTT.

The chain carries TRBV5-1 and TRBJ2-3; 12 bases line up with TRBD1. This CDR3 has 16 amino acids. From germline, CDR1 is SGHRS and CDR2 YFSETQ. V shed 3 bases and J 5 bases; nucleotides not matched to a gene: 7. In DNA, the CDR3 is TGCGCCAGCAGCTCCTGGGACAGGGGGCCTGAAGATACGCAGTATTTT. Amino acid sequence: CASSSWDRGPEDTQYF.

The chain joins TRBV21-1 to TRBJ1-2. TRBV21-1 is a listed pseudogene. This CDR3 comprises 15 residues. CDR3 residues: CASSKAGSGGHGYTF. The CDR3 region has the DNA TGTGCCAGCAGCAAAGCGGGTTCAGGCGGGCATGGCTACACCTTC.

This clone was detected once. V is TRBV2 and J is TRBJ2-5, with 10 bases fitting TRBD2. CDR1 SNHLY and CDR2 FYNNEI come from the germline V gene. This CDR3 has 15 residues. The CDR3 sequence is CASASGGWYQETQYF. CDR3 sequence (DNA): TGTGCTAGCGCTAGCGGGGGCTGGTACCAAGAGACCCAGTACTTC.

This rearrangement joins TRBV5-1 to TRBJ2-7; D possibly corresponds to TRBD2 (5 bases). The CDR3 extends over 14 amino acids. Germline V lookup: CDR1 SGHRS, CDR2 YFSETQ. With 4 bases removed from V and 2 bases from J, the gap between germline ends came to 13 bases. In DNA form, the CDR3 reads TGCGCCAGCAGCATGTCTAGCCACACCTACGAGCAGTACTTC. Translation: CASSMSSHTYEQYF.

The rearrangement uses TRBV19 and TRBJ2-3; 7 bases match TRBD1. CDR3 length: 16 amino acids. Germline CDR1 and CDR2: LNHDA and SQIVND (reference sequence). The V gene end was trimmed by 7 bases and the J gene end by 2 bases; junction bases not matched to a gene: 12. The CDR3 here is CASTNGGQPVTDTQYF. For the CDR3, the DNA is TGTGCCAGTACCAATGGGGGACAGCCAGTCACAGATACGCAGTATTTT.